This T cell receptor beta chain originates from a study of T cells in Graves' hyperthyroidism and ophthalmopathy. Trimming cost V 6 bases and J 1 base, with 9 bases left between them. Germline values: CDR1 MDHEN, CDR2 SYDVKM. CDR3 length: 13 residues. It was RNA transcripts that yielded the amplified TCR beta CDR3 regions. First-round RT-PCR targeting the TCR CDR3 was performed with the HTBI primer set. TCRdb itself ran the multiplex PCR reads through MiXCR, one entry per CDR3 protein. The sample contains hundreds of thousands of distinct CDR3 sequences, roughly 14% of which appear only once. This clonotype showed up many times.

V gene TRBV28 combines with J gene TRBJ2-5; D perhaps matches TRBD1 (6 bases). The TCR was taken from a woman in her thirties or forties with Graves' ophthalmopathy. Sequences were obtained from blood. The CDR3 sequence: CASRRTVQETQYF. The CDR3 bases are TGTGCCAGCAGGAGGACAGTCCAAGAGACCCAGTACTTC.